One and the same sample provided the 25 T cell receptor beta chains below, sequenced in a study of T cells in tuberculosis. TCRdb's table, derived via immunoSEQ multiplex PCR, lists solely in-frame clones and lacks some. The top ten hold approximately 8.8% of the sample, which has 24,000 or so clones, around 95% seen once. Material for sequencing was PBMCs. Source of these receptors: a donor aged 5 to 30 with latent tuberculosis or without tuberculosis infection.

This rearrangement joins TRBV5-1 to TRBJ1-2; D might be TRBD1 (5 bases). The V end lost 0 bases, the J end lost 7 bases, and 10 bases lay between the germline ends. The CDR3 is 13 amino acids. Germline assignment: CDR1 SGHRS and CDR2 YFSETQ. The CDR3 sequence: CASSLAGQLGYTF. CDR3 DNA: TGCGCCAGCAGCTTGGCAGGGCAGCTTGGCTACACCTTC. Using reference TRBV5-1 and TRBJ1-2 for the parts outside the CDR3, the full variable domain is KAGVTQTPRYLIKTRGQQVTLSCSPISGHRSVSWYQQTPGQGLQFLFEYFSETQRNKGNFPGRFSGRQFSNSRSEMNVSTLELGDSALYLCASSLAGQLGYTFGSGTRLTVV.

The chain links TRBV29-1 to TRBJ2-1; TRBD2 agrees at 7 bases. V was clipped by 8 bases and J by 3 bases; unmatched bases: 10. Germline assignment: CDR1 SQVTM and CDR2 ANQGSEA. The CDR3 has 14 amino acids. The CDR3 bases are TGCAGCCCCAGTGGGGGGGGTAACTACAATGAGCAGTTCTTC. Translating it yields CSPSGGGNYNEQFF.

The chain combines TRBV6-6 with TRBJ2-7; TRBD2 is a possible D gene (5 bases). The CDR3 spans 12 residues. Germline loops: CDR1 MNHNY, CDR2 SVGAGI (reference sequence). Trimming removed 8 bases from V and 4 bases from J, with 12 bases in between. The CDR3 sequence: CASPGGMYEQYV. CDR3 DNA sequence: TGTGCCAGCCCCGGAGGTATGTACGAGCAGTACGTC.

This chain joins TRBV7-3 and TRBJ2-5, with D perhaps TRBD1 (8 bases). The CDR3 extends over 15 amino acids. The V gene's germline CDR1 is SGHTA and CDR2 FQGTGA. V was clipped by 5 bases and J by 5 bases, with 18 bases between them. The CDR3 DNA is TGTGCCAGCAGCATACAAGCGGGACAGGCTGAGACCCAGTACTTC. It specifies CASSIQAGQAETQYF.

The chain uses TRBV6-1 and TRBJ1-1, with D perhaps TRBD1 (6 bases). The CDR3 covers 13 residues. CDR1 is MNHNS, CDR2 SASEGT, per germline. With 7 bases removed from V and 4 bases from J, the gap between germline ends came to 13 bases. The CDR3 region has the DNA TGTGCCAGCAACAGGGAAATCGGCACTGAAGCTTTCTTT. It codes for CASNREIGTEAFF.

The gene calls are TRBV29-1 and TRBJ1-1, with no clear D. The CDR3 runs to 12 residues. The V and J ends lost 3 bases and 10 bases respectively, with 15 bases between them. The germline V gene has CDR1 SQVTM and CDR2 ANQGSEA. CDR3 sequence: CSVDRTRDGAFF. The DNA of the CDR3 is TGCAGCGTTGATCGGACGAGGGATGGAGCTTTCTTT.

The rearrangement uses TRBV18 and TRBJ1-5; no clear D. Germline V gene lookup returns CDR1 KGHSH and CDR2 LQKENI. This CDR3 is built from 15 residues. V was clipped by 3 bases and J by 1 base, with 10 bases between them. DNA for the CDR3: TGTGCCAGCTCACCTAGTCGGGTAAGCAATCAGCCCCAGCATTTT. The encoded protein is CASSPSRVSNQPQHF.

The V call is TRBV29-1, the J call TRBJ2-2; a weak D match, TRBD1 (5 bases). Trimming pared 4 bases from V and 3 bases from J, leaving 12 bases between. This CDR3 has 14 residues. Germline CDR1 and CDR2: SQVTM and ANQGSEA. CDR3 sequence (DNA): TGCAGCGTTGCTCTTGGGGCATACACCGGGGAGCTGTTTTTT. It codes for CSVALGAYTGELFF.

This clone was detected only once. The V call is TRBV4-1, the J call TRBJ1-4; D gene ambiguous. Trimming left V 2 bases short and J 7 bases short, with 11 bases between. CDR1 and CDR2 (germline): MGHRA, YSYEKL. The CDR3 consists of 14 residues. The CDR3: CASSQRQATEKLFF. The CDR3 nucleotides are TGCGCCAGCAGCCAAAGGCAGGCTACTGAAAAACTGTTTTTT.

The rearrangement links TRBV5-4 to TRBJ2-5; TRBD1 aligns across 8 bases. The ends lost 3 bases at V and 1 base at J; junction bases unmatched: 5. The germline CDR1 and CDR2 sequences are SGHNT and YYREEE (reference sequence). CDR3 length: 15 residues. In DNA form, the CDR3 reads TGTGCCAGCAGCTCGTCGGACAGGGTCCAAGAGACCCAGTACTTC. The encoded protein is CASSSSDRVQETQYF.

The CDR3 here is CASSVAGTGDYGYTF. The CDR3, as DNA: TGTGCCAGCAGCGTAGCCGGGACAGGGGACTATGGCTACACCTTC. The chain recombines TRBV9 with TRBJ1-2, with 10 bases that match TRBD1. The CDR3 spans 15 residues. The V segment lost 0 bases and the J segment 3 bases; nucleotides outside the gene matches: 2. Germline CDR1 SGDLS, CDR2 YYNGEE.

The CDR3 region has the DNA TGTGCCAGTAGTACGGACAGAAATCAGCCCCAGCATTTT. Translated, it gives CASSTDRNQPQHF. The chain combines TRBV19 with TRBJ1-5; D possibly corresponds to TRBD1 (6 bases). Germline values: CDR1 LNHDA, CDR2 SQIVND (reference sequence). V gave up 4 bases and J gave up 4 bases, with 8 bases separating them. CDR3 length: 13 residues.

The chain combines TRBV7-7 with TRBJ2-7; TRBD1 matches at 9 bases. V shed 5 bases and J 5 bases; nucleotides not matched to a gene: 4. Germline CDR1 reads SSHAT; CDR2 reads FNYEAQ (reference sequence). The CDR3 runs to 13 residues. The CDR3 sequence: CASSQTGGHEQYF. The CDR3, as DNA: TGTGCCAGCAGCCAAACAGGGGGCCACGAGCAGTACTTC.

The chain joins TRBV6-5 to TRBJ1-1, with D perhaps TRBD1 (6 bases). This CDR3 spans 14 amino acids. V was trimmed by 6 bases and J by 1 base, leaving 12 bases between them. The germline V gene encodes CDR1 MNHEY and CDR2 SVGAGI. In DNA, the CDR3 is TGTGCCAGCAGCCGGGGACATAGGAACACTGAAGCTTTCTTT. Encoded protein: CASSRGHRNTEAFF.

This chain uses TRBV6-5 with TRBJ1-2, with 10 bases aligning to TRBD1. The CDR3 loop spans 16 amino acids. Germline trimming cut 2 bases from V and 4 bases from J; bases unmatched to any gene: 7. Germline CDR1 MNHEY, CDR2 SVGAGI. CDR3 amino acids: CASSYRPGQGTYGYTF. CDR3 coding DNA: TGTGCCAGCAGTTACCGACCGGGACAGGGGACCTATGGCTACACCTTC.

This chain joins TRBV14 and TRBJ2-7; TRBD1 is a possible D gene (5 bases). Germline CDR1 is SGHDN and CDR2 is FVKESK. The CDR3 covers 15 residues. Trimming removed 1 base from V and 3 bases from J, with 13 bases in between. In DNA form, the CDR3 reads TGTGCCAGCAGCCAAGGAGCAGGGATTAGCTACGAGCAGTACTTC. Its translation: CASSQGAGISYEQYF.

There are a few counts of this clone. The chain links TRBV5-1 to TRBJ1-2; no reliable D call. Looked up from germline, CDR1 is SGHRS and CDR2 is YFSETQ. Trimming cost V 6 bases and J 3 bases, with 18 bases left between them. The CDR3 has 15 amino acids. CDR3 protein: CASTTSPLRDYGYTF. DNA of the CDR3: TGCGCCAGCACTACTAGCCCCCTTAGGGACTATGGCTACACCTTC.

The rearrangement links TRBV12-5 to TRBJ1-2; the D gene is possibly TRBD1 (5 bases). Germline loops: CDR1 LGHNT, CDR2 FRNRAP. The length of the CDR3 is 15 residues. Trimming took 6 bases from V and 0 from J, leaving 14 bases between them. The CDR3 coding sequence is TGTGCTAGTGGGAACTCTGACAGAGCTAACTATGGCTACACCTTC. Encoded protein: CASGNSDRANYGYTF. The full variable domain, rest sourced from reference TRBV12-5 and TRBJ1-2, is DARVTQTPRHKVTEMGQEVTMRCQPILGHNTVFWYRQTMMQGLELLAYFRNRAPLDDSGMPKDRFSAEMPDATLATLKIQPSEPRDSAVYFCASGNSDRANYGYTFGSGTRLTVV.

The CDR3 DNA follows: TGTGCCAGCAGTTACTCCCGGACTGAAGCTTTCTTT. Translating it yields CASSYSRTEAFF. The chain is built from TRBV6-5 and TRBJ1-1; D is ambiguous. Germline loops: CDR1 MNHEY, CDR2 SVGAGI. The V end lost 0 bases, the J end lost 5 bases, and 4 bases lay between the germline ends. The CDR3 is 12 amino acids.

CDR3 in amino acids: CASSPTITSGGKTQYF. CDR3 sequence (DNA): TGCGCCAGCAGCCCGACAATAACTAGCGGGGGGAAGACCCAGTACTTC. This chain joins TRBV5-1 and TRBJ2-5, with 12 bases identical to TRBD2. This CDR3 has 16 amino acids. The germline gives CDR1 SGHRS, CDR2 YFSETQ. V shed 4 bases and J 6 bases; nucleotides not matched to a gene: 10. The full variable domain, completed using reference TRBV5-1 and TRBJ2-5, is KAGVTQTPRYLIKTRGQQVTLSCSPISGHRSVSWYQQTPGQGLQFLFEYFSETQRNKGNFPGRFSGRQFSNSRSEMNVSTLELGDSALYLCASSPTITSGGKTQYFGPGTRLLVL.

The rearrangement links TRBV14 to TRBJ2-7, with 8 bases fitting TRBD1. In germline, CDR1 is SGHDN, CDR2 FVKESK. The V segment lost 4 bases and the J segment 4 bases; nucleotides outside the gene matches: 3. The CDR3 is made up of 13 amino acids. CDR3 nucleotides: TGTGCCAGCAGCCGGAACAGGGGGTACGAGCAGTACTTC. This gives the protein CASSRNRGYEQYF.

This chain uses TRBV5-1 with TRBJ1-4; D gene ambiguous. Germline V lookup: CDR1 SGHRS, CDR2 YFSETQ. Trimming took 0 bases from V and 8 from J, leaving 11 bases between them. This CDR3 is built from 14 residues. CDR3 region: CASSLVLGEEKLFF. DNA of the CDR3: TGCGCCAGCAGCTTGGTCCTGGGAGAAGAAAAACTGTTTTTT. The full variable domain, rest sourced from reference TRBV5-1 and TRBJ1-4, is KAGVTQTPRYLIKTRGQQVTLSCSPISGHRSVSWYQQTPGQGLQFLFEYFSETQRNKGNFPGRFSGRQFSNSRSEMNVSTLELGDSALYLCASSLVLGEEKLFFGSGTQLSVL.

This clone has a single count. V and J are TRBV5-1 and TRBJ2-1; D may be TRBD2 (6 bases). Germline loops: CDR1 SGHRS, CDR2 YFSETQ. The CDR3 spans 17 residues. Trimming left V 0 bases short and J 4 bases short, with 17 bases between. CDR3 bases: TGCGCCAGCAGCTTGGGAGTGAGTAGCGGATTATACAATGAGCAGTTCTTC. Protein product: CASSLGVSSGLYNEQFF.

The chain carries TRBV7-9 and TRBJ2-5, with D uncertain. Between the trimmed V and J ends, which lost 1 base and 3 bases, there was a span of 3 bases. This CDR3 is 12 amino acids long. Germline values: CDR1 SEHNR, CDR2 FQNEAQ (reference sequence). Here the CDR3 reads CASSLVEETQYF. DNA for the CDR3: TGTGCCAGCAGCTTAGTAGAAGAGACCCAGTACTTC.

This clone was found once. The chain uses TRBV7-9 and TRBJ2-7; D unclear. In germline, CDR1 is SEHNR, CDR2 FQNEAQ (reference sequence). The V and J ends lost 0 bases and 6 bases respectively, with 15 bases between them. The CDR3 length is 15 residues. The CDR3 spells CASSLAGGVGSEQYV. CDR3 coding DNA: TGTGCCAGCAGCTTAGCGGGCGGAGTGGGTAGCGAGCAGTACGTC.